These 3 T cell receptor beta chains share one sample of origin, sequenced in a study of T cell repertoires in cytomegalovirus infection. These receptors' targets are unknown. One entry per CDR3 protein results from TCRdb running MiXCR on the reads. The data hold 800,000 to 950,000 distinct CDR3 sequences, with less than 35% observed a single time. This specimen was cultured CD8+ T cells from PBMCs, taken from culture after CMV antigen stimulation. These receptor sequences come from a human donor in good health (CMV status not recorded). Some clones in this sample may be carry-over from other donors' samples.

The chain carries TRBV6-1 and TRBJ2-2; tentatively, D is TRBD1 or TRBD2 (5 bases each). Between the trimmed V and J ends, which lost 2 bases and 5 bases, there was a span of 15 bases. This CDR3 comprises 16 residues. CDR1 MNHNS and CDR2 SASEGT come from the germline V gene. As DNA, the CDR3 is TGTGCCAGCAGTGAACCCTACCGGGACGGGACCGGGGAGCTGTTTTTT. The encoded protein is CASSEPYRDGTGELFF.

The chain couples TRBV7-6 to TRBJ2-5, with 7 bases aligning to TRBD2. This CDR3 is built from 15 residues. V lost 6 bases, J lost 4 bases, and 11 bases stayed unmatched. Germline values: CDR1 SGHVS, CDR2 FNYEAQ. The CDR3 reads CASRPNGGGGETQYF. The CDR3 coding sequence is TGTGCCAGCAGGCCGAATGGGGGGGGTGGAGAGACCCAGTACTTC.

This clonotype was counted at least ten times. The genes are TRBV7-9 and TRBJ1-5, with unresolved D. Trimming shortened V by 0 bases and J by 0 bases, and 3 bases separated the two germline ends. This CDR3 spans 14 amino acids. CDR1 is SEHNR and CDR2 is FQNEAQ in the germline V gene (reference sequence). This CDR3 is CASSLAYSNQPQHF. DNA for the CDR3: TGTGCCAGCAGCTTAGCATATAGCAATCAGCCCCAGCATTTT.